This T cell receptor beta chain was found in a study of T cell responses to AZD1222 COVID-19 vaccine. From germline, CDR1 is SGHDN and CDR2 FVKESK. Germline trimming cut 2 bases from V and 6 bases from J; bases unmatched to any gene: 13. This CDR3 has 17 residues. The protocol was immunoSEQ multiplex PCR, while the TCRdb copy is restricted to in-frame clones and leaves out a portion. The sample has 150,000 to 200,000 clones; roughly 90% are singletons. This chain joins TRBV14 and TRBJ2-1; 7 positions match TRBD2. This material consisted of peripheral blood, taken 28 days after the second AZD1222 dose. The sequence came from an adult who received the AZD1222 COVID-19 vaccine. The CDR3 region has the DNA TGTGCCAGCAGCCAACAGCGGGGCAGGGTGGGTCTCAATGAGCAGTTCTTC. Translating it yields CASSQQRGRVGLNEQFF.